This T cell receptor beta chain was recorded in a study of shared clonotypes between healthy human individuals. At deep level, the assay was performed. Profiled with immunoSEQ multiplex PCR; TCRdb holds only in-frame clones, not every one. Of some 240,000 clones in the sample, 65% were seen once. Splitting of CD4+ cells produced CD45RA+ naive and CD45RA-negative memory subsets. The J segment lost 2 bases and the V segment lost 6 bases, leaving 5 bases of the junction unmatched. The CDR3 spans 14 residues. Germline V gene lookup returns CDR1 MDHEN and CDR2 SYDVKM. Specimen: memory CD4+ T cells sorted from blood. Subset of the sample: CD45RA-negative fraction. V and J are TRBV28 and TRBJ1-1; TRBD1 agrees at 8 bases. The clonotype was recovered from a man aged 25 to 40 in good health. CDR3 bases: TGTGCCAGCAGGCCAGGGGGCCCTAACACTGAAGCTTTCTTT. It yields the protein CASRPGGPNTEAFF.